The clone carrying this TCR beta chain was seen once. A read error may account for a junction end that differs from germline. The CDR3 is made up of 16 amino acids. In germline, CDR1 is SGHRS, CDR2 YFSETQ. The data were obtained in a study of blood T cell repertoires in COVID-19. Those enrolled, adults aged about 18 to 89 years, came from fewer than 25 US areas. As handled by the study authors: For nucleated cells, counts were estimated from reference gene primer amplification. Libraries were prepared by immunoSEQ multiplex PCR; TCRdb keeps only in-frame clonotypes and omits some of them. V, J and clone size are those of that table, while D and trimming were read from the DNA. The table has over 250,000 clones, around four fifths seen once.

Material: PBMCs or T cells enriched from blood (not recorded which). The sequence derives from a man aged 25 to 40 with acute COVID-19. This chain connects TRBV5-1 to TRBJ1-1, with 7 nucleotides matching TRBD1. In DNA form, the CDR3 reads TGTGCCAGCAGTTCAGGGGGACGCTCGGGTTACACTGAAGCTTTCTTT. Amino acid sequence: CASSSGGRSGYTEAFF.